This TCR beta chain emerged from a study of cytomegalovirus exposure and HLA in healthy donors. Study-level findings and limits: Cytomegalovirus association was assigned to about 150 TCR beta chains.

Produced via immunoSEQ multiplex PCR; TCRdb's table is partial and in-frame only. The top ten hold approximately 7.5% of the sample, which has fewer than 150,000 clones, about 90% seen once. This clone was seen only a few times. Its matching antigen is unknown. This receptor was identified in a woman aged 18-30 years in good health and CMV-seropositive. The sequenced sample consisted of PBMCs.

The CDR3, as DNA: TGTGCCAGCAGCCCCGGGACTAGCGGGGGGGCTATGGAGACCCAGTACTTC. It translates to CASSPGTSGGAMETQYF. The rearrangement joins TRBV7-9 to TRBJ2-5; TRBD2 matches at 16 bases. The CDR3 totals 17 residues. The junction had 8 bases not matched to a gene; V was cut back by 5 bases and J by 5 bases. Germline V lookup: CDR1 SEHNR, CDR2 FQNEAQ (reference sequence). Filled out from reference TRBV7-9 and TRBJ2-5, the complete variable domain reads DTGVSQNPRHKITKRGQNVTFRCDPISEHNRLYWYRQTLGQGPEFLTYFQNEAQLEKSRLLSDRFSAERPKGSFSTLEIQRTEQGDSAMYLCASSPGTSGGAMETQYFGPGTRLLVL.